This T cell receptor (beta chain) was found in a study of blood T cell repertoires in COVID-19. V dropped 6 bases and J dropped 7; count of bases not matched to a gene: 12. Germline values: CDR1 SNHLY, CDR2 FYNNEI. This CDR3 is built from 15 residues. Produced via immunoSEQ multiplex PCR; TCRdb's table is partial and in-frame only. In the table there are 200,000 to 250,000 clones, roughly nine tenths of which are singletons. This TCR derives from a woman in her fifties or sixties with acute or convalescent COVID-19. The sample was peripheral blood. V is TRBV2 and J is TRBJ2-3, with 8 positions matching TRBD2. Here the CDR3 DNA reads TGTGCCAGCAGCGGGACTAGGGGGGAGGGCCATACGCAGTATTTT. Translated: CASSGTRGEGHTQYF. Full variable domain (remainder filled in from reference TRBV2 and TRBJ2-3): EPEVTQTPSHQVTQMGQEVILRCVPISNHLYFYWYRQILGQKVEFLVSFYNNEISEKSEIFDDQFSVERPDGSNFTLKIRSTKLEDSAMYFCASSGTRGEGHTQYFGPGTRLTVL.